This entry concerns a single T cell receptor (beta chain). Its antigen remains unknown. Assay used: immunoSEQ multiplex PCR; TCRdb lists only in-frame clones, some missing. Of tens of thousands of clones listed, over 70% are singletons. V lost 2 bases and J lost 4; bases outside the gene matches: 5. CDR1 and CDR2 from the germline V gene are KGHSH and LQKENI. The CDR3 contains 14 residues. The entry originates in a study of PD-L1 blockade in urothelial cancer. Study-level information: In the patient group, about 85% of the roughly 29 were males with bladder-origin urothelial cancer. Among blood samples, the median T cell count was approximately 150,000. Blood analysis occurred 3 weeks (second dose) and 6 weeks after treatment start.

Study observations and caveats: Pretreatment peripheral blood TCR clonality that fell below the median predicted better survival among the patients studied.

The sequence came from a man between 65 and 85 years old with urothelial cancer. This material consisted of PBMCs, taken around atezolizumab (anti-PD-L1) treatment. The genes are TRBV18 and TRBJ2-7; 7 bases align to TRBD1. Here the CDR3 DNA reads TGTGCCAGCTCACCAGACAGGGTGGGGTACGAGCAGTACTTC. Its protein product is CASSPDRVGYEQYF.